Each of the 4 T cell receptor beta chains below was sequenced from the same sample in a study of blood T cell repertoires in COVID-19. Produced via immunoSEQ multiplex PCR; TCRdb's table is partial and in-frame only. The table shows 150,000 to 180,000 clones, with roughly 83% occurring only once. Sequencing was carried out using peripheral blood. The source of these receptors is a woman aged 60-75 years with acute or convalescent COVID-19.

The DNA of the CDR3 is TGCGCCAGCAGCCAAACTGGACTAGTTAACACCGGGGAGCTGTTTTTT. Translating gives CASSQTGLVNTGELFF. The chain couples TRBV4-1 to TRBJ2-2; 7 nucleotides align to TRBD2. The germline V gene has CDR1 MGHRA and CDR2 YSYEKL. This CDR3 is 16 amino acids long. Trimming took 2 bases from V and 2 from J; bases not matched to a gene: 5.

The chain has TRBV7-6 and TRBJ2-7; 11 bases are a match to TRBD1. Germline V gene lookup returns CDR1 SGHVS and CDR2 FNYEAQ. Trimming at V came to 5 bases and at J to 3 bases, leaving 6 bases not matched to a gene. CDR3 length equals 15 residues. CDR3 region: CASSEGQGGNYEQYV. The DNA for the CDR3 is TGTGCCAGCAGCGAGGGACAGGGGGGTAACTACGAGCAGTACGTC.

The V gene is TRBV6-1, the J gene TRBJ2-7, with TRBD2 as a possible D gene (7 bases). The V gene lost 2 bases and the J gene lost 1 base, with 18 bases spanning the gap. The CDR3 covers 17 residues. The germline gives CDR1 MNHNS, CDR2 SASEGT. The CDR3 sequence: CASSELGGGDFSYEQYV. The CDR3 nucleotides read TGTGCCAGCAGTGAACTTGGGGGGGGCGATTTTTCCTACGAGCAGTACGTC.

The V gene is TRBV27, the J gene TRBJ1-1, with D possibly being TRBD1 (6 bases). This CDR3 contains 16 residues. CDR1 is MNHEY and CDR2 is SMNVEV in the germline V gene (reference sequence). Trimming took 3 bases from V and 5 from J, leaving 19 bases between them. CDR3 in amino acids: CASSFLGAGGVTEAFF. The CDR3 region has the DNA TGTGCCAGCAGTTTCTTGGGGGCGGGAGGGGTGACTGAAGCTTTCTTT.